Following are 21 T cell receptor beta chains from one sample sequenced in a study of CD8 T cells in Susac syndrome. RNA in amounts of roughly 0.5 to 1 ug was reverse transcribed with random hexamers. Each CDR3 protein is one row after TCRdb ran MiXCR on the immunoSEQ multiplex PCR reads. The data contain 50,000 or so distinct CDR3 sequences, about 92% of them seen just once; the ten biggest clones take up about 0.51%. Sequencing was carried out using CD8+ T cells from PBMCs. The source of these receptors is a human donor with multiple sclerosis.

The chain joins TRBV5-1 to TRBJ2-7; 7 positions agree with TRBD1. This CDR3 contains 15 residues. Germline V gives CDR1 SGHRS, CDR2 YFSETQ. V gave up 0 bases and J gave up 2 bases; unmatched junction bases: 5. CDR3 protein: CASSLEVTGTYEQYF. DNA of the CDR3: TGCGCCAGCAGCTTGGAAGTGACAGGGACCTACGAGCAGTACTTC.

The chain uses TRBV28 and TRBJ1-5, with TRBD1 identical over 10 bases. CDR3 length: 15 amino acids. The V and J ends lost 5 bases and 2 bases, in that order; junction bases with no gene match: 3. CDR1 MDHEN and CDR2 SYDVKM come from the germline V gene. The CDR3 loop reads CASSRTGGGNQPQHF. As DNA, the CDR3 is TGTGCCAGCAGTCGGACAGGGGGAGGCAATCAGCCCCAGCATTTT.

V and J are TRBV27 and TRBJ1-1; D is perhaps TRBD1 (6 bases). Trimming shortened V by 6 bases and J by 5 bases, and 19 bases separated the two germline ends. Germline CDR1 is MNHEY and CDR2 is SMNVEV (reference sequence). The CDR3 runs 15 residues. CDR3 protein: CASRLQRTAVTEAFF. CDR3 sequence (DNA): TGTGCCAGCAGACTACAGCGGACAGCGGTAACTGAAGCTTTCTTT.

The V and J genes are TRBV9 and TRBJ2-5; D not resolved. CDR3 length: 15 residues. CDR1 is SGDLS, CDR2 YYNGEE, per germline. The V end was cut by 0 bases, the J end by 5 bases, with 14 bases between. CDR3 nucleotide sequence: TGTGCCAGCAGCGTAGAGGACCTCCACGGGGAGACCCAGTACTTC. This gives the protein CASSVEDLHGETQYF.

The rearrangement joins TRBV24-1 to TRBJ2-7; D might be TRBD1 or TRBD2, each matching 5 bases. The CDR3 is made up of 15 amino acids. The germline V and J ends were trimmed by 2 bases and 8 bases, with 18 bases remaining between them. The germline V gene has CDR1 KGHDR and CDR2 SFDVKD. This CDR3 reads CATSDSTQRGVQQYF. The CDR3, as DNA: TGTGCCACCAGTGATTCGACACAAAGGGGAGTTCAGCAGTACTTC.

This chain connects TRBV7-6 to TRBJ2-3, with 9 nucleotides matching TRBD1. The CDR3 runs 16 residues. J was trimmed by 2 bases and V by 5 bases; bases with no gene match: 8. Germline values: CDR1 SGHVS, CDR2 FNYEAQ. The DNA for the CDR3 is TGTGCCAGCAGCCCTTTCGGGACAGGGTCCACAGATACGCAGTATTTT. Translating it yields CASSPFGTGSTDTQYF. The full variable domain, rest sourced from reference TRBV7-6 and TRBJ2-3, is GAGVSQSPRYKVTKRGQDVALRCDPISGHVSLYWYRQALGQGPEFLTYFNYEAQQDKSGLPNDRFSAERPEGSISTLTIQRTEQRDSAMYRCASSPFGTGSTDTQYFGPGTRLTVL.

This clonotype was observed a single time. The genes are TRBV6-5 and TRBJ2-5; 7 positions match TRBD2. CDR3 length: 15 amino acids. The germline V gene encodes CDR1 MNHEY and CDR2 SVGAGI. The V segment lost 0 bases and the J segment 3 bases; nucleotides outside the gene matches: 4. The CDR3 protein is CASSYSRGDKETQYF. CDR3 in DNA: TGTGCCAGCAGTTACTCTCGGGGGGATAAAGAGACCCAGTACTTC.

The CDR3 loop is CASSALGQSNEKLFF. CDR3 nucleotides: TGTGCCAGCAGCGCCCTTGGACAGAGTAATGAAAAACTGTTTTTT. This sequence joins TRBV7-9 and TRBJ1-4, with D possibly being TRBD1 (6 bases). V gave up 5 bases and J gave up 4 bases, with 14 bases separating them. This CDR3 is built from 15 residues. Germline V gene sequence: CDR1 SEHNR, CDR2 FQNEAQ (reference sequence).

The chain recombines TRBV10-3 with TRBJ2-2; TRBD1 matches at 7 bases. V dropped 11 bases and J dropped 5; count of bases not matched to a gene: 5. Germline values: CDR1 ENHRY, CDR2 SYGVKD. CDR3 length: 12 residues. As DNA, the CDR3 is TGTGCCTTACAGACAGGGACCGGGGAGCTGTTTTTT. As protein: CALQTGTGELFF.

The table lists this clonotype with a count of one. V is TRBV27 and J is TRBJ2-3; D might be TRBD2 (6 bases). This CDR3 is built from 16 residues. V lost 4 bases, J lost 2 bases, and 16 bases lay in between. Germline V lookup: CDR1 MNHEY, CDR2 SMNVEV (reference sequence). The CDR3: CASSSVAGSNTDTQYF. The CDR3 DNA reads as TGTGCCAGCAGTTCTGTGGCGGGGAGTAACACAGATACGCAGTATTTT.

V and J are TRBV7-3 and TRBJ2-1, with D possibly called TRBD1 or TRBD2 (5 bases each). Deletions cut 5 bases from V and 5 bases from J, with 19 bases between. Germline values: CDR1 SGHTA, CDR2 FQGTGA. The CDR3 has 16 amino acids. CDR3 protein: CASSRDSGTANNEQFF. The CDR3 DNA sequence: TGTGCCAGCAGCCGCGACTCCGGGACGGCTAACAATGAGCAGTTCTTC.

This clonotype appeared a few times. The V and J genes are TRBV20-1 and TRBJ2-7, with a possible D match to TRBD2 (6 bases). Trimming removed 5 bases at V and 1 base at J, with 15 bases between. The CDR3 runs to 14 residues. Germline values: CDR1 DFQATT, CDR2 SNEGSKA (reference sequence). This CDR3 is CSAADYRQSYEQYF. CDR3 nucleotide sequence: TGCAGTGCTGCGGACTATCGACAATCCTACGAGCAGTACTTC.

J is TRBJ2-1 and V is TRBV15; D uncertain. Germline V gene lookup returns CDR1 LNHNV and CDR2 YYDKDF (reference sequence). CDR3 length: 18 amino acids. V was cut by 0 bases and J by 1 base, with 16 bases left in between. CDR3 coding DNA: TGTGCCACCAGCAGAGATTCCCCGGGTGGTTTTTCCTACAATGAGCAGTTCTTC. This translates into CATSRDSPGGFSYNEQFF.

This chain connects TRBV20-1 to TRBJ1-1; D might be TRBD1 (5 bases). Germline loops: CDR1 DFQATT, CDR2 SNEGSKA (reference sequence). V was pared by 8 bases and J by 4 bases, with 17 bases between. The CDR3 has 13 residues. Written as DNA, the CDR3 is TGCAGTAGCCTCGGACTCGGGGGCACTGAAGCTTTCTTT. Translation: CSSLGLGGTEAFF.

This clonotype was counted only a few times. The DNA for the CDR3 is TGCGCCAGCAGCTTGGGCTGGGACTCTGGAAACACCATATATTTT. It yields the protein CASSLGWDSGNTIYF. The chain recombines TRBV5-1 with TRBJ1-3; D not resolved. The CDR3 extends over 15 amino acids. Germline CDR1 SGHRS, CDR2 YFSETQ. The V end was cut by 0 bases, the J end by 0 bases, with 7 bases between.

The chain uses TRBV11-1 and TRBJ2-6; D assignment may be TRBD1 or TRBD2 (5 bases each). This CDR3 has 20 residues. Germline CDR1 reads SGHAT; CDR2 reads FQDESV (reference sequence). Trimming shortened V by 6 bases and J by 2 bases, and 26 bases separated the two germline ends. This CDR3 reads CASSSTEPGPFGTGANVLTF. The CDR3, as DNA: TGTGCCAGCAGTTCCACCGAGCCGGGACCCTTCGGAACTGGGGCCAACGTCCTGACTTTC.

V usage is TRBV6-5 and J usage is TRBJ1-1; D not resolved. This CDR3 comprises 11 residues. Germline lookup yields CDR1 MNHEY and CDR2 SVGAGI. The DNA for the CDR3 is TGTGCACGGCAGATGAACACTGAAGCTTTCTTT. Translation gives CARQMNTEAFF.

This clonotype was recorded a few times. The chain joins TRBV5-1 to TRBJ2-1; D perhaps matches TRBD2 (6 bases). V lost 0 bases to trimming and J lost 8 bases, with 12 bases between them. This CDR3 has 14 residues. From germline, CDR1 is SGHRS and CDR2 YFSETQ. The CDR3 DNA sequence: TGCGCCAGCAGCTTGGAACTAGCAGTCGATGAGCAGTTCTTC. Encoded protein: CASSLELAVDEQFF.

The chain has TRBV18 and TRBJ2-3; D may be TRBD2 (5 bases). Trimming removed 6 bases at V and 3 bases at J, with 13 bases between. CDR3 length: 14 amino acids. From germline, CDR1 is KGHSH and CDR2 LQKENI. The CDR3 loop is CASSRRLGTDTQYF. In DNA, the CDR3 is TGTGCCAGCTCCCGGAGGCTTGGAACAGATACGCAGTATTTT.

This clonotype has just one count. The V gene is TRBV4-1, the J gene TRBJ1-1, with TRBD1 as a possible D gene (5 bases). Germline assignment: CDR1 MGHRA and CDR2 YSYEKL. CDR3 length: 14 residues. V was cut by 0 bases and J by 11 bases, with 16 bases left in between. The CDR3 region has the DNA TGCGCCAGCAGCCAAGAGAGTACCTGGGGGAGGGCTTTCTTT. Encoded protein: CASSQESTWGRAFF.

The rearrangement links TRBV28 to TRBJ2-7; D is ambiguous. The germline V and J ends were trimmed by 3 bases and 2 bases, with 14 bases remaining between them. Germline V CDR1 and CDR2: MDHEN, SYDVKM. This CDR3 is 15 amino acids long. DNA of the CDR3: TGTGCCAGCAGTTTTGGGGTATCAGTAACCTACGAGCAGTACTTC. This gives the protein CASSFGVSVTYEQYF.